This T cell receptor beta chain was recorded in a study of shared clonotypes between healthy human individuals. General study results and limits: Between a few donors, naive CD4 clonotypes were shared at a level of around 5.1%.

Measured with immunoSEQ multiplex PCR; TCRdb has only the in-frame clones, and not every one. The table shows about 2 million clones, with about 95% occurring only once. As concerns this clone: Its specificity is unknown.

This CDR3 region has 14 residues. The germline V and J ends were trimmed by 4 bases and 2 bases, with 11 bases remaining between them. Germline values: CDR1 SEHNR, CDR2 FQNEAQ (reference sequence). Terminally differentiated effector memory CD45RA+ cells were excluded from the naive CD8 cells, which were CD45RO-negative and positively selected for CCR7. The receptor was derived from a man in his late teens or twenties in good health. The sample taken for sequencing was naive CD8+ T cells sorted from blood. The rearrangement joins TRBV7-9 to TRBJ1-2; the D gene is possibly TRBD1 (5 bases). The CDR3 bases are TGTGCCAGCAGCTCGCCAGGGCTGAACTATGGCTACACCTTC. It specifies CASSSPGLNYGYTF.